The 21 T cell receptor beta chains in this list originate from one sample, sequenced in a study of blood T cell repertoires in COVID-19. Data came from immunoSEQ multiplex PCR; TCRdb stores just in-frame clones and leaves some out. The table includes approximately 140,000 clones, almost 85% detected once. Material: PBMCs or T cells enriched from blood (not recorded which). These TCRs come from a woman between 45 and 65 years old with acute COVID-19.

This sequence joins TRBV4-2 and TRBJ1-1; no reliable D call. CDR3 length: 13 amino acids. The germline V and J ends were trimmed by 4 bases and 1 base, with 7 bases remaining between them. Germline V gene sequence: CDR1 LGHNA, CDR2 YNFKEQ. The CDR3 DNA follows: TGTGCCAGCAGCCCCACGGGGAACACTGAAGCTTTCTTT. It yields the protein CASSPTGNTEAFF.

The chain combines TRBV14 with TRBJ1-2; D remains ambiguous. The CDR3 totals 14 residues. Germline V gives CDR1 SGHDN, CDR2 FVKESK. Deletions cut 4 bases from V and 3 bases from J, with 12 bases between. This CDR3 is CASSPSPRYYGYTF. In DNA, the CDR3 is TGTGCCAGCAGCCCGTCCCCGAGATACTATGGCTACACCTTC.

This clone was found once. The chain recombines TRBV25-1 with TRBJ1-2; 7 bases match TRBD1. The V gene's germline CDR1 is MGHDK and CDR2 SYGVNS. V shed 7 bases, J shed 8 bases, and the junction held 10 bases outside the gene matches. The CDR3 totals 13 residues. This CDR3 is CASTQGEFRGYTF. The CDR3 DNA follows: TGTGCCAGCACCCAGGGGGAGTTTCGGGGCTACACCTTC.

The chain combines TRBV2 with TRBJ1-5; 10 bases match TRBD1. The CDR3 totals 13 residues. The germline CDR1 and CDR2 sequences are SNHLY and FYNNEI. The V and J ends lost 8 bases and 6 bases, in that order; junction bases with no gene match: 4. In nucleotides, the CDR3 is TGTGCCAGCGGACAGGGGGGTAGTCAGCCCCAGCATTTT. Translating it yields CASGQGGSQPQHF.

The chain recombines TRBV7-8 with TRBJ1-1; tentatively, D is TRBD1 (5 bases). Germline CDR1 reads SGHVS; CDR2 reads FQNEAQ. V gave up 1 base and J gave up 3 bases, with 9 bases separating them. The CDR3 is made up of 14 amino acids. The CDR3 DNA sequence: TGTGCCAGCAGCTTAGTTACGGGGGACACTGAAGCTTTCTTT. Translated: CASSLVTGDTEAFF.

The J gene is TRBJ1-2, the V gene TRBV5-6; D is ambiguous. The ends were cut back, 4 bases at V and 5 bases at J, with 18 bases in the middle. CDR3 length: 15 residues. Per germline, CDR1 SGHDT and CDR2 YYEEEE. The CDR3 DNA reads as TGTGCCAGCAGCCGGACGGAGGTATGGGTTTATGGCTACACCTTC. Its translation: CASSRTEVWVYGYTF.

The chain joins TRBV28 to TRBJ2-1; 8 nucleotides agree with TRBD2. From germline, CDR1 is MDHEN and CDR2 SYDVKM. There are 17 residues in the CDR3. V lost 5 bases, J lost 8 bases, and 17 bases stayed unmatched. CDR3 protein: CASSVPPLAGLLHEQFF. The CDR3 nucleotides are TGTGCCAGCAGTGTCCCCCCCTTAGCGGGACTACTCCATGAGCAGTTCTTC.

The CDR3 DNA is TGTGCCAGCAGCCCGAGGACTAGCGGGGGAACTAGCACAGATACGCAGTATTTT. Its protein is CASSPRTSGGTSTDTQYF. This sequence joins TRBV11-3 and TRBJ2-3, with 13 bases aligning to TRBD2. CDR1 and CDR2 (germline): SGHNT, YENEEA. Trimming at V came to 5 bases and at J to 0 bases, leaving 8 bases not matched to a gene. The CDR3 sequence is 18 residues long.

The chain joins TRBV2 to TRBJ2-1, with TRBD1 matching 8 bases. V was pared by 6 bases and J by 3 bases, with 7 bases of the junction left unmatched. There are 15 residues in the CDR3. In germline, CDR1 is SNHLY, CDR2 FYNNEI. The CDR3: CASRKQGVSYNEQFF. CDR3 coding DNA: TGTGCCAGCAGAAAACAGGGGGTAAGCTACAATGAGCAGTTCTTC.

V and J are TRBV7-9 and TRBJ1-2, with 9 bases aligning to TRBD1. The trim removed 4 bases at V and 6 bases at J, leaving 6 bases unmatched. The CDR3 spans 14 residues. The germline gives CDR1 SEHNR, CDR2 FQNEAQ (reference sequence). The DNA of the CDR3 is TGTGCCAGCAGCTGGACAGGGGCCCGTCATGGCTACACCTTC. Protein product: CASSWTGARHGYTF.

V gene TRBV9 combines with J gene TRBJ2-3, with 7 bases that match TRBD1. V lost 4 bases, J lost 2 bases, and 10 bases stayed unmatched. The CDR3 extends over 16 amino acids. From germline, CDR1 is SGDLS and CDR2 YYNGEE. CDR3 loop: CASSHTTGAVTDTQYF. The CDR3 DNA reads TGTGCCAGCAGCCATACCACAGGGGCGGTCACAGATACGCAGTATTTT. The full variable domain, rest sourced from reference TRBV9 and TRBJ2-3, is DSGVTQTPKHLITATGQRVTLRCSPRSGDLSVYWYQQSLDQGLQFLIQYYNGEERAKGNILERFSAQQFPDLHSELNLSSLELGDSALYFCASSHTTGAVTDTQYFGPGTRLTVL.

The rearrangement joins TRBV5-1 to TRBJ1-4; weak D call: TRBD1 (5 bases). The CDR3 consists of 15 residues. The V and J ends lost 5 bases and 11 bases respectively, with 22 bases between them. Germline V lookup: CDR1 SGHRS, CDR2 YFSETQ. CDR3 nucleotide sequence: TGCGCCAGCAGTAAGGACCAAAGGGGCGCGAACAAACTGTTTTTT. Its translation: CASSKDQRGANKLFF. The full variable domain, in which reference TRBV5-1 and TRBJ1-4 provide the parts outside the CDR3, is KAGVTQTPRYLIKTRGQQVTLSCSPISGHRSVSWYQQTPGQGLQFLFEYFSETQRNKGNFPGRFSGRQFSNSRSEMNVSTLELGDSALYLCASSKDQRGANKLFFGSGTQLSVL.

The chain uses TRBV10-3 and TRBJ2-5, with D perhaps matching TRBD1 (6 bases). The CDR3 consists of 12 residues. V gave up 4 bases and J gave up 5 bases, with 8 bases separating them. Per the germline V gene, CDR1 is ENHRY and CDR2 is SYGVKD. CDR3 amino acids: CAISAQGETQYF. CDR3 sequence (DNA): TGTGCCATCAGTGCCCAGGGGGAGACCCAGTACTTC.

In its sample, this clone was seen once. The rearrangement uses TRBV10-1 and TRBJ2-3; 7 bases are shared with TRBD1. V lost 8 bases and J lost 0; bases outside the gene matches: 5. This CDR3 is 14 amino acids long. Per the germline V gene, CDR1 is WNHNN and CDR2 is SYGVQD (reference sequence). The CDR3: CASSQGVSTDTQYF. CDR3 nucleotide sequence: TGCGCCAGCTCCCAGGGGGTCAGCACAGATACGCAGTATTTT.

The V call is TRBV7-2, the J call TRBJ2-5; TRBD1 is a possible D gene (6 bases). In germline, CDR1 is SGHTA, CDR2 FQGNSA. V lost 5 bases and J 3 bases, leaving 16 bases between the germline ends. The CDR3 consists of 15 residues. The CDR3 DNA reads as TGTGCCAGCAGCCCCTCCAGGGGACGTGAAGAGACCCAGTACTTC. Translating gives CASSPSRGREETQYF. Full variable domain (rest looked up from reference TRBV7-2 and TRBJ2-5): GAGVSQSPSNKVTEKGKDVELRCDPISGHTALYWYRQSLGQGLEFLIYFQGNSAPDKSGLPSDRFSAERTGGSVSTLTIQRTQQEDSAVYLCASSPSRGREETQYFGPGTRLLVL.

V and J are TRBV11-1 and TRBJ2-1, with D possibly matching TRBD2 (5 bases). Germline loops: CDR1 SGHAT, CDR2 FQDESV (reference sequence). The CDR3 runs 13 residues. The V end lost 3 bases, the J end lost 2 bases, and 5 bases lay between the germline ends. The CDR3 here is CASSLGAYNEQFF. CDR3 DNA sequence: TGTGCCAGCAGCTTGGGAGCCTACAATGAGCAGTTCTTC.

The chain has TRBV10-2 and TRBJ2-7; D is uncertain. V gave up 10 bases and J gave up 2 bases, with 3 bases separating them. CDR1 WSHSY and CDR2 SAAADI come from the germline V gene. The length of the CDR3 is 9 residues. The CDR3 bases are TGCGCCATCACCTACGAGCAGTACTTC. Protein product: CAITYEQYF.

This clone has a single count. This sequence joins TRBV19 and TRBJ2-3; maybe TRBD1 (6 bases). Between the trimmed V and J ends, which lost 9 bases and 0 bases, there was a span of 16 bases. From germline, CDR1 is LNHDA and CDR2 SQIVND (reference sequence). This CDR3 is built from 15 residues. This CDR3 reads CASKSQGLSTDTQYF. CDR3 DNA: TGTGCCAGCAAGTCTCAGGGGCTTAGCACAGATACGCAGTATTTT.

The chain couples TRBV28 to TRBJ1-3, with a possible D match to TRBD1 (5 bases). The CDR3 length is 15 residues. V lost 5 bases and J lost 2, with 13 bases in between. The germline CDR1 and CDR2 sequences are MDHEN and SYDVKM. The CDR3 sequence: CASSPRAGTGNTIYF. The CDR3 region has the DNA TGTGCCAGCAGTCCCCGGGCAGGGACTGGAAACACCATATATTTT.

The chain links TRBV27 to TRBJ2-1; possibly TRBD2 for D (6 bases). Germline V gene lookup returns CDR1 MNHEY and CDR2 SMNVEV (reference sequence). The CDR3 is made up of 17 amino acids. Trimming stripped 2 bases from V and 4 bases from J, with 18 bases between. CDR3 DNA: TGTGCCAGCAGTTTAAGATCGACGGGGGAGGCGTACAATGAGCAGTTCTTC. Translating gives CASSLRSTGEAYNEQFF.

This clone was detected once. The V gene is TRBV2, the J gene TRBJ1-6; unclear D gene. Looked up from germline, CDR1 is SNHLY and CDR2 is FYNNEI. The CDR3 loop spans 13 amino acids. The V end was cut by 8 bases, the J end by 6 bases, with 11 bases between. The DNA for the CDR3 is TGTGCCAGCCGAGGTGGCATTAATTCACCCCTCCACTTT. Translated, it gives CASRGGINSPLHF. Drawing the rest from reference TRBV2 and TRBJ1-6, the complete variable domain is EPEVTQTPSHQVTQMGQEVILRCVPISNHLYFYWYRQILGQKVEFLVSFYNNEISEKSEIFDDQFSVERPDGSNFTLKIRSTKLEDSAMYFCASRGGINSPLHFGNGTRLTVT.